The clone carrying this TCR beta chain was observed a handful of times. Its antigen is unknown. The assay was immunoSEQ multiplex PCR, and TCRdb's table has in-frame clones only and misses some. The data show around 30,000 clones, around three quarters seen once. The data were taken from a study of STAT5B mutations in CD4+ large granular lymphocyte leukemia. Across the study: The CDR3 'QG' motif was associated with a particular HLA allele among healthy donors. Study results and limitations: About a quarter of private leukemic clonotypes occurred rarely in other patients' non-leukemic repertoires. 8/27 top patient clones versus 2/35 control clones were TRBV06-family. Data were not HLA-matched across samples.

CDR3 length equals 14 residues. V lost 3 bases and J 4 bases, leaving 12 bases between the germline ends. CDR1 is SGHTA, CDR2 FQGNSA, per germline. The sequence came from a human donor in good health. Sequenced: CD4+ T cells from blood buffy coats. The chain employs TRBV7-2 and TRBJ1-1; no reliable D call. The chain's CDR3 is CASSFHPWGTEAFF. The CDR3 nucleotides are TGTGCCAGCAGCTTCCACCCGTGGGGCACTGAAGCTTTCTTT.